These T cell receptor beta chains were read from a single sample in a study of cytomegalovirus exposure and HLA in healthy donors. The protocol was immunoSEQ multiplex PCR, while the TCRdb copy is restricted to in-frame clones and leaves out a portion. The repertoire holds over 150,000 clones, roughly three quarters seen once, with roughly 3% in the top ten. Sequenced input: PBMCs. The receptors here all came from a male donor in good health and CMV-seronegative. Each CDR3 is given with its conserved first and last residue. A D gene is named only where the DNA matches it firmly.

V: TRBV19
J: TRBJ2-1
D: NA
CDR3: CASTALGLNEQFF
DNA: TGTGCCAGTACCGCACTAGGCCTCAATGAGCAGTTCTTC

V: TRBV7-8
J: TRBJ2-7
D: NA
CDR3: CASSLAVDIGEQYF
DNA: TGTGCCAGCAGCTTAGCGGTGGACATCGGGGAGCAGTACTTC

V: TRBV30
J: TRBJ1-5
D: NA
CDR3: CAWSVSGNPPPQHF
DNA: TGTGCCTGGAGTGTTTCAGGAAACCCCCCACCCCAGCATTTT

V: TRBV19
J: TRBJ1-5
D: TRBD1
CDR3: CASSTFDRGLSQPQHF
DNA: TGTGCCAGTAGTACCTTCGACAGGGGGCTAAGCCAGCCCCAGCATTTT

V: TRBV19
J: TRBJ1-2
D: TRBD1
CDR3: CASSTLPGQGNYGYTF
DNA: TGTGCCAGTAGTACGCTTCCGGGACAGGGTAACTATGGCTACACCTTC

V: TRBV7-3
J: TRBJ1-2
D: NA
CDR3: CASSLGGSNYGYTF
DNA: TGTGCCAGCAGCTTAGGCGGCTCTAACTATGGCTACACCTTC

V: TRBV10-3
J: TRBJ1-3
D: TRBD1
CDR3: CAISSGQGLGNTIYF
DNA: TGTGCCATCAGTTCGGGACAGGGACTTGGAAACACCATATATTTT

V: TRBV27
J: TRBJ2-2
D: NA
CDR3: CASSFGATGELFF
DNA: TGTGCCAGCAGTTTTGGGGCTACCGGGGAGCTGTTTTTT

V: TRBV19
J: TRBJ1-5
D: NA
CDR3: CASSSTGYSNQPQHF
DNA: TGTGCCAGTAGTTCGACAGGTTATAGCAATCAGCCCCAGCATTTT

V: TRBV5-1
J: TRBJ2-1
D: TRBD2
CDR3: CASSQAGGRISSEQFF
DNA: TGCGCCAGCAGCCAAGCTGGCGGGAGGATCTCGAGTGAGCAGTTCTTC

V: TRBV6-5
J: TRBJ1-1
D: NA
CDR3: CASKAANTEAFF
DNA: TGTGCCAGCAAAGCGGCCAACACTGAAGCTTTCTTT

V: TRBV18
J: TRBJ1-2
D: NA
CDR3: CASSPLMAAYGYTF
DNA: TGTGCCAGCTCACCACTCATGGCGGCCTATGGCTACACCTTC

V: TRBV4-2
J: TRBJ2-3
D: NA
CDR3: CASSQDWLADTQYF
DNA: TGTGCCAGCAGCCAAGATTGGCTAGCGGATACGCAGTATTTT

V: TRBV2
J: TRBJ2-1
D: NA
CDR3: CASSEEASAYNEQFF
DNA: TGTGCCAGCAGTGAAGAGGCTAGCGCCTACAATGAGCAGTTCTTC

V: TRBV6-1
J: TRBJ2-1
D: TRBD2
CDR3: CAIAGGLTGDEQFF
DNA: TGTGCCATCGCGGGAGGACTAACGGGCGATGAGCAGTTCTTC